This note documents a single T cell receptor beta chain sequence. Antigen specificity is unknown. This CDR3 spans 17 amino acids. Germline trimming cut 0 bases from V and 5 bases from J; bases unmatched to any gene: 8. Germline CDR1 is SEHNR and CDR2 is FQNEAQ (reference sequence). This sample stems from a study of cytomegalovirus exposure and HLA in healthy donors. General study results and limits: Despite most TCR sequences being rare, some public TCRs occurred in many donors.

The PCR employed 60 Vbeta primers together with 13 Jbeta primers. Assay: immunoSEQ multiplex PCR; the TCRdb copy retains only in-frame clones and omits some. The sample records 210,000 or so clones, over 60% being singletons. The chain employs TRBV7-9 and TRBJ2-7; TRBD2 agrees at 12 bases. The source is a man younger than 35 in good health and CMV-seronegative. Sequencing was done on a sample of PBMCs. Here the CDR3 DNA reads TGTGCCAGCAGCTTAGCGACGACTAGCGGGAGAATCGACGAGCAGTACTTC. Protein: CASSLATTSGRIDEQYF. Looking up the rest from reference TRBV7-9 and TRBJ2-7 gives the full variable domain: DTGVSQNPRHKITKRGQNVTFRCDPISEHNRLYWYRQTLGQGPEFLTYFQNEAQLEKSRLLSDRFSAERPKGSFSTLEIQRTEQGDSAMYLCASSLATTSGRIDEQYFGPGTRLTVT.